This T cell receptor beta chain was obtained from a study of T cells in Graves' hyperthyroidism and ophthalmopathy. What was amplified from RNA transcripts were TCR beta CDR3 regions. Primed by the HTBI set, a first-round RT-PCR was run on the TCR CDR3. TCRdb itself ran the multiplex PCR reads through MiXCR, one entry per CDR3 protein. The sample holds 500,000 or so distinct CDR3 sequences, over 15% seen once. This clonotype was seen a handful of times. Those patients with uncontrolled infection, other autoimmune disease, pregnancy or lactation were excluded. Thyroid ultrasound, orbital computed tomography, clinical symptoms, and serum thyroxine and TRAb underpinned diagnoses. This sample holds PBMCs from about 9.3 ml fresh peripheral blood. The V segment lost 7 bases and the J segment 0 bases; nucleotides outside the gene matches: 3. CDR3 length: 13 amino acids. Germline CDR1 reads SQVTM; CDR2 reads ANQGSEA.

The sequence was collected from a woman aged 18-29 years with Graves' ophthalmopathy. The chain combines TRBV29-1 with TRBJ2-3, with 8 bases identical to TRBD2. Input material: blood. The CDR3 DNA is TGCAGCGACAAGCGGGGGAGCACAGATACGCAGTATTTT. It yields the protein CSDKRGSTDTQYF.